The TCR beta chain described here comes from a study of T cell repertoires in cytomegalovirus infection. The germline V and J ends were trimmed by 3 bases and 8 bases, with 17 bases remaining between them. Germline V gene data show CDR1 as LGHNA and CDR2 as YSLEER. The CDR3 has 15 amino acids. TCRdb ran MiXCR on the reads and lists one entry per CDR3 protein. The sample carries about 920,000 distinct CDR3 sequences, roughly 30% recorded once. Regarding this clonotype: Its antigen is unidentified.

J is TRBJ2-4 and V is TRBV4-3, with unresolved D. This receptor was identified in a human donor in good health (CMV status not recorded). Some clones in this sample may be carry-over from other donors' samples. Sequenced material: cultured CD8+ T cells from PBMCs, taken from culture after CMV antigen stimulation. The CDR3 region is CASSQRLTWQDIQYF. The CDR3 coding sequence is TGCGCCAGCAGCCAGAGATTGACATGGCAAGACATTCAGTACTTC.